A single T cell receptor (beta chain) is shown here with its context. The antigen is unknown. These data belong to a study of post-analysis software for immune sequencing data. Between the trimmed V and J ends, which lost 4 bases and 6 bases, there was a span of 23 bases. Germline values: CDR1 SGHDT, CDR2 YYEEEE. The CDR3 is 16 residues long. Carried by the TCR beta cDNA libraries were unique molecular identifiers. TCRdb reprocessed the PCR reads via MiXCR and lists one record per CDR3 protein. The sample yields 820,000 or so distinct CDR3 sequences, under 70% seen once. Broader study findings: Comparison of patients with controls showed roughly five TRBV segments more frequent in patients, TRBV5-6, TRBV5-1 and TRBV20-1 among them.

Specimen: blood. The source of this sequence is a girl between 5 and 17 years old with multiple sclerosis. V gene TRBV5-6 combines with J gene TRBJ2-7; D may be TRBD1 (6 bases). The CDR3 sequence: CASSDPRQGMSAEQYF. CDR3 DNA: TGTGCCAGCAGCGACCCGAGGCAGGGGATGTCAGCCGAGCAGTACTTC.